The source of this T cell receptor beta chain is a study of STAT5B mutations in CD4+ large granular lymphocyte leukemia. Study observations and caveats: About 25% of private leukemic clonotypes occurred rarely in other patients' non-leukemic repertoires.

As originally analysed: Lowest detectable productive clonotype frequency was 2.59 x 10-5. TCRdb's copy holds only in-frame clones and misses some; the assay was immunoSEQ multiplex PCR. The V and J calls and clone size come from that table; D and trimming were worked out from the DNA. Among around 33,000 clones, 69% were seen once, and the ten largest hold under 3.5%. Concerning this clone: Its antigen is undetermined.

The source of this sequence is a human donor in good health. Source material: CD4+ T cells from blood buffy coats.

The CDR3 loop reads CASSPLGETQYF. The CDR3, as DNA: TGTGCCAGCAGCCCCCTGGGGGAGACCCAGTACTTC. This chain links TRBV7-2 with TRBJ2-5; D call uncertain. The CDR3 is 12 amino acids. V was clipped by 5 bases and J by 5 bases, with 9 bases between them. The germline gives CDR1 SGHTA, CDR2 FQGNSA.